This T cell receptor beta chain appears in the sequencing data of a study of shared clonotypes between healthy human individuals. Germline V CDR1 and CDR2: KGHSH, LQKENI. V gave up 1 base and J gave up 0 bases, with 6 bases separating them. The CDR3 has 15 amino acids. It was at deep level that the assay was run. Assay: immunoSEQ multiplex PCR; the TCRdb copy retains only in-frame clones and omits some. The repertoire consists of a few million clones, with roughly 93% occurring once and the leading ten covering 0.35% to 0.45%. Study-wide results and limits: Naive subsets tended to show greater estimated richness than memory subsets. Sorted-subset sequencing was shown by rarefaction to be incomplete despite large depth.

As to this clone: Its specificity is unknown. The sample contains more than one DNA sequence encoding this CDR3.

The clonotype comes from a young man in good health. Some clones in this sample may be carry-over from other donors' samples. This chain uses TRBV18 with TRBJ1-4, with unresolved D. What was sequenced was naive CD4+ T cells from PBMCs. Subset meaning: CD45RA+ positively selected. CDR3 protein: CASSPQSTTNEKLFF. DNA for the CDR3: TGTGCCAGCTCACCACAATCTACAACTAATGAAAAACTGTTTTTT. Supplemented by reference TRBV18 and TRBJ1-4, the full variable domain reads NAGVMQNPRHLVRRRGQEARLRCSPMKGHSHVYWYRQLPEEGLKFMVYLQKENIIDESGMPKERFSAEFPKEGPSILRIQQVVRGDSAAYFCASSPQSTTNEKLFFGSGTQLSVL.